The rows below give T cell receptor beta chains drawn from one sample of a study of T cell responses to AZD1222 COVID-19 vaccine. TCRdb keeps only in-frame clones here, not all; method: immunoSEQ multiplex PCR. The sample contains fewer than 250,000 clones, 93% of which appear only once. The sequences come from peripheral blood, collected on day 0 of MenACWY control vaccination. Source of these receptors: an adult in good health. The CDR3 runs from the conserved cysteine through the conserved F or W. D genes are given only for firm matches. Size is stated for part of the rows, as once, few or many counts, or as a class when the clone is expanded.

V,D,J,size,DNA,CDR3
TRBV12-3/TRBV12-4,-,TRBJ1-2,-,TGTGCCAGCAGTTTGGCGGGGGGCTACACCTTC,CASSLAGGYTF
TRBV5-5,-,TRBJ1-2,-,TGTGCCAGCAGCTTGGACAGGAACTCTAACTATGGCTACACCTTC,CASSLDRNSNYGYTF
TRBV6-5,-,TRBJ1-2,-,TGTGCCAGCAGATACGACGAGGGCTATGGCTACACCTTC,CASRYDEGYGYTF
TRBV5-1,-,TRBJ2-3,-,TGCGCCAGCAGCCCCGGGGGAACTAGCACAGATACGCAGTATTTT,CASSPGGTSTDTQYF
TRBV2,TRBD2,TRBJ2-7,-,TGTGCCAGCAGTGAAAGGCTAGCGGGATACTCCTACGAGCAGTACTTC,CASSERLAGYSYEQYF
TRBV5-1,-,TRBJ2-4,-,TGCGCCAGCAGCCTTTCTCGGACAGTAGCCAAAAACATTCAGTACTTC,CASSLSRTVAKNIQYF
TRBV7-8,-,TRBJ1-5,-,TGTGCCAGCAGCGAGAAGAATCAGCCCCAGCATTTT,CASSEKNQPQHF
TRBV4-3,-,TRBJ1-6,-,TGCGCCAGCAGCCAAGCGACCGGGGCCGGAGGATCACCCCTCCACTTT,CASSQATGAGGSPLHF
TRBV6-1,-,TRBJ1-3,-,TGTGCCAGCCGTGATTCTTTCTCTGGAAACACCATATATTTT,CASRDSFSGNTIYF
TRBV24-1,TRBD2,TRBJ2-3,once,TGTGCCACCAGTGATCTTCGAGCGGGGGTCGATACGCAGTATTTT,CATSDLRAGVDTQYF
TRBV30,-,TRBJ1-5,-,TGTGCCTGGAGTACGGGGTCGGCCCAGCCCCAGCATTTT,CAWSTGSAQPQHF
TRBV4-3,TRBD1,TRBJ1-3,-,TGCGCCAGCAGCCAATTGACAGGGCCCGGAAACACCATATATTTT,CASSQLTGPGNTIYF
TRBV3-1/TRBV3-2,TRBD2,TRBJ2-2,-,TGTGCCAGCAGCCAAGCGGGGGGGTTCACCGGGGAGCTGTTTTTT,CASSQAGGFTGELFF
TRBV7-2,TRBD1,TRBJ2-7,-,TGTGCCAGCAGCTTAGGACAGGGGTTGTTTGAAGAGCAGTACTTC,CASSLGQGLFEEQYF
TRBV4-3,TRBD2,TRBJ2-1,-,TGCGCCAGCAGCCAAGAAGCGGGGGGGCCCTACAATGAGCAGTTCTTC,CASSQEAGGPYNEQFF
TRBV28,-,TRBJ1-2,-,TGTGCCACCTTGGAGGATGGGGATGGCTACACCTTC,CATLEDGDGYTF
TRBV24-1,-,TRBJ1-3,-,TGTGCCACCAGTGAAGGGGAGGCAAGCTCTGGAAACACCATATATTTT,CATSEGEASSGNTIYF
TRBV3-1/TRBV3-2,TRBD2,TRBJ2-5,-,TGTGCCAGCTTCCCTAGCGGGGGGGTCCAAGAGACCCAGTACTTC,CASFPSGGVQETQYF
TRBV11-2,-,TRBJ1-1,-,TGTGCCAGCAGCTTAGGGGGACGGGGCAAAGCTTTCTTT,CASSLGGRGKAFF
TRBV19,TRBD1,TRBJ2-1,-,TGTGCCAGTAGTATGCGCGCAAGACAGGGGGCGCGATCTGAGCAGTTCTTC,CASSMRARQGARSEQFF
TRBV12-3/TRBV12-4,-,TRBJ2-3,-,TGTGCCAGCAACTCGCCGGGCCTACATACGCAGTATTTT,CASNSPGLHTQYF
TRBV30,-,TRBJ1-5,-,TGTGCCTGGGCAAGAGGGGGGAATCAGCCCCAGCATTTT,CAWARGGNQPQHF